The 29 T cell receptor beta chains listed next were all sequenced from one sample in a study of regulatory T cells in long-lasting Graves disease. Noted time point: newly diagnosed GD, antithyroid drugs for less than 3 months. PBMC RNA was the source of the TCR library. Construction of TCR beta libraries relied on iRepertoire HTBI primers and on Arm-PCR targeting CDR3 regions. TCRdb analysed the multiplex PCR reads with MiXCR anew, one entry per CDR3 protein. The repertoire includes 400,000 to 550,000 distinct CDR3 sequences, about 16% of them detected once, and 20% to 25% sits in the top ten. These data are also associated with another study on T cells in Graves' hyperthyroidism and ophthalmopathy.

The specimen comprised peripheral blood mononuclear cells (PBMCs), sampled at new diagnosis, from a patient treated with antithyroid drugs. These receptors were collected from a woman aged 18-29 years with Graves disease.

In its sample, this clonotype was seen many times. The V and J genes are TRBV3-1 and TRBJ1-1, with D unclear. The V end was cut by 1 base, the J end by 4 bases, with 7 bases between. The CDR3 runs to 13 residues. CDR1 LGHDT and CDR2 YNNKEL come from the germline V gene (reference sequence). In nucleotides, the CDR3 is TGTGCCAGCAGCCAAGGTTTGGTCACTGAAGCTTTCTTT. Its translation: CASSQGLVTEAFF.

Turning to this clonotype: Possible read error: a much larger clone is one base away. The genes are TRBV6-5 and TRBJ2-3; no firm D call. Germline lookup yields CDR1 MNHEY and CDR2 SVGAGI. The CDR3 runs 13 residues. The CDR3 DNA reads TGTGCCAGCAGTGACTCGAACACAGATACGCAGTATTTT. Encoded protein: CASSDSNTDTQYF.

A note on this clonotype: With a much larger clone just one base away, this may be a read error. The chain combines TRBV3-1 with TRBJ2-1, with a weak D call TRBD2 (6 bases). Germline CDR1 and CDR2: LGHDT and YNNKEL (reference sequence). This CDR3 has 15 residues. V lost 4 bases and J lost 10, with 20 bases in between. The CDR3 sequence is CASSPPLRGSYEQFF. CDR3 coding DNA: TGTGCCAGCAGCCCTCCCCTGCGGGGCTCCTACGAGCAGTTCTTC.

V usage is TRBV9 and J usage is TRBJ2-5; D gene unclear. Germline CDR1 and CDR2: SGDLS and YYNGEE. This CDR3 contains 15 residues. The V gene lost 0 bases and the J gene lost 0 bases, with 9 bases spanning the gap. The CDR3 DNA sequence: TGTGCCAGCAGCGTAGGGGGTAACGACCAAGAGACCCAGTACTTC. Translation gives CASSVGGNDQETQYF.

This clonotype was detected ten times or more. In nucleotides, the CDR3 is TGTGCCAGCAGCCAAGGAAAGCTAGCGGGAGCAGATACGCAGTATTTT. It encodes CASSQGKLAGADTQYF. The chain uses TRBV3-1 and TRBJ2-3, with 10 bases lining up with TRBD2. Germline-derived CDR1 and CDR2 are LGHDT and YNNKEL (reference sequence). The CDR3 has 16 amino acids. The V and J ends lost 1 base and 4 bases, in that order; junction bases with no gene match: 5.

This clonotype was seen a handful of times. The germline gene is not matched at one end of the junction; a read error may be the cause. The V call is TRBV19, the J call TRBJ2-3; D is undetermined. The assigned J gene may be wrong: the sequence end matches TRBJ2-5 better. The CDR3 extends over 14 amino acids. Germline CDR1 reads LNHDA; CDR2 reads SQIVND (reference sequence). DNA for the CDR3: TGTGCCAATAGTTCCGACCACCGGAGTAGGACCCAGTACTTC. Encoded protein: CANSSDHRSRTQYF.

This clonotype has ten or more counts. This sequence joins TRBV2 and TRBJ2-5; D possibly corresponds to TRBD1 (5 bases). V was shortened by 4 bases and J by 5 bases, with 8 bases between the two germline ends. Germline CDR1 is SNHLY and CDR2 is FYNNEI. The CDR3 runs to 12 residues. CDR3 amino acids: CASSAGYETQYF. The CDR3 DNA sequence: TGTGCCAGCAGTGCAGGGTACGAGACCCAGTACTTC.

This clonotype has a count of ten or more. This rearrangement joins TRBV30 to TRBJ2-1, with 9 bases aligning to TRBD2. There are 16 residues in the CDR3. CDR1 GTSNPN and CDR2 SVGIG come from the germline V gene (reference sequence). Losses at the gene ends were 4 bases for V and 4 bases for J; bases not matched to a gene: 11. CDR3 DNA sequence: TGTGCCTGGACCCGGCTGCGGGAGGGGGGGTACAATGAGCAGTTCTTC. This gives the protein CAWTRLREGGYNEQFF. Variable domain in full (rest from reference TRBV30 and TRBJ2-1): SQTIHQWPATLVQPVGSPLSLECTVEGTSNPNLYWYRQAAGRGLQLLFYSVGIGQISSEVPQNLSASRPQDRQFILSSKKLLLSDSGFYLCAWTRLREGGYNEQFFGPGTRLTVL.

Worth noting for this clonotype: This likely comes from a read error, as the CDR3 has no conserved phenylalanine or tryptophan at its end. The chain recombines TRBV29-1 with TRBJ2-7, with D perhaps matching TRBD1 or TRBD2 (5 bases each). The J call is doubtful: the DNA matches TRBJ2-5 better. This CDR3 region has 14 residues. Germline V gene sequence: CDR1 SQVTM, CDR2 ANQGSEA. This CDR3 is CSVELGAIRETQYL. The DNA of the CDR3 is TGCAGCGTTGAACTCGGGGCGATCCGGGAGACCCAGTACCTC.

This clonotype appeared many times. The V gene is TRBV7-2, the J gene TRBJ1-2; no definite D call. CDR1 and CDR2 (germline): SGHTA, FQGNSA. Trimming left V 3 bases short and J 3 bases short, with 2 bases between. The CDR3 consists of 11 residues. CDR3 loop: CASSFHYGYTF. The CDR3 coding sequence is TGTGCCAGCAGCTTCCACTATGGCTACACCTTC.

A remark on this clonotype: One junction end disagrees with the germline gene, perhaps due to a read error. Here the CDR3 reads CASSPAPTGYGCTF. As DNA, the CDR3 is TGTGCCAGCAGCCCCGCACCGACAGGCTATGGCTGCACCTTC. The chain recombines TRBV7-3 with TRBJ1-2; TRBD1 might be the D (6 bases). Germline values: CDR1 SGHTA, CDR2 FQGTGA. The CDR3 runs 14 residues. The variable domain in full, completed from reference TRBV7-3 and TRBJ1-2, reads GAGVSQTPSNKVTEKGKYVELRCDPISGHTALYWYRQSLGQGPEFLIYFQGTGAADDSGLPNDRFFAVRPEGSVSTLKIQRTERGDSAVYLCASSPAPTGYGCTFGSGTRLTVV.

This clonotype was seen many times. This sequence joins TRBV10-2 and TRBJ2-3; the match to TRBD2 covers 10 bases. The CDR3 sequence is 16 residues long. The trim removed 0 bases at V and 4 bases at J, leaving 4 bases unmatched. Germline V gives CDR1 WSHSY, CDR2 SAAADI. DNA for the CDR3: TGCGCCAGCAGTGAGTCTCTAGCGGGAGTTTCAGATACGCAGTATTTT. Amino acids: CASSESLAGVSDTQYF.

The rearrangement links TRBV20-1 to TRBJ1-1; weak D call: TRBD1 (6 bases). This CDR3 region has 13 residues. Germline V lookup: CDR1 DFQATT, CDR2 SNEGSKA (reference sequence). Between the trimmed V and J ends, which lost 1 base and 3 bases, there was a span of 9 bases. In DNA, the CDR3 is TGCAGTGCTAGAGGCTACAGGGACACTGAAGCTTTCTTT. It specifies CSARGYRDTEAFF.

This chain links TRBV6-2 or TRBV6-3 with TRBJ2-7; 8 positions agree with TRBD1. V lost 5 bases, J lost 3 bases, and 6 bases stayed unmatched. This CDR3 region has 14 residues. Germline V gene sequence: CDR1 MNHEY, CDR2 SVGEGT. The CDR3 is CASSGQGAFYEQYF. The CDR3 DNA follows: TGTGCCAGCAGTGGCCAGGGGGCCTTCTACGAGCAGTACTTC.

The chain couples TRBV6-4 to TRBJ1-1; D not resolved. Germline values: CDR1 MRHNA, CDR2 SNTAGT. CDR3 length: 14 residues. Trimming took off 7 bases at V and 3 bases at J, with 15 bases between the two ends. The CDR3 is CASKLIAGDTEAFF. The DNA for the CDR3 is TGTGCCAGCAAACTCATAGCCGGAGACACTGAAGCTTTCTTT.

There are a few counts of this clonotype. The CDR3 region is CASSPPGLGTGDTQYF. CDR3 DNA: TGTGCCAGCAGCCCTCCGGGACTAGGAACGGGGGATACGCAGTATTTT. V gene TRBV28 combines with J gene TRBJ2-3; 8 bases are shared with TRBD2. After removal of 6 bases from V and 6 bases from J, the junction contained 14 bases not matched to a gene. Germline CDR1 and CDR2: MDHEN and SYDVKM. The CDR3 is 16 residues long. Drawing the rest from reference TRBV28 and TRBJ2-3, the complete variable domain is DVKVTQSSRYLVKRTGEKVFLECVQDMDHENMFWYRQDPGLGLRLIYFSYDVKMKEKGDIPEGYSVSREKKERFSLILESASTNQTSMYLCASSPPGLGTGDTQYFGPGTRLTVL.

This clonotype was counted ten times or more. V and J are TRBV11-1 and TRBJ2-7; 7 positions agree with TRBD1. The CDR3 extends over 14 amino acids. Losses at the gene ends were 5 bases for V and 6 bases for J; bases not matched to a gene: 10. Germline V gene sequence: CDR1 SGHAT, CDR2 FQDESV (reference sequence). As DNA, the CDR3 is TGTGCCAGCAGCCGTCGGACAGGCCCCGGCGAGCAGTACTTC. Its translation is CASSRRTGPGEQYF.

This clonotype showed up just a few times. This chain uses TRBV18 with TRBJ2-1; 12 nucleotides align to TRBD2. Unmatched junction bases numbered 10, after V lost 5 bases and J lost 2 bases. The CDR3 consists of 18 residues. Per germline, CDR1 KGHSH and CDR2 LQKENI. CDR3 sequence: CASSSTSGRSLPYNEQFF. CDR3 DNA sequence: TGTGCCAGCTCATCGACTAGCGGGAGATCCCTTCCCTACAATGAGCAGTTCTTC.

This clonotype was counted between two and nine times. The CDR3 sequence is CASSLDGFQFF. In DNA form, the CDR3 reads TGTGCCAGCAGCTTAGACGGCTTTCAGTTCTTC. The chain joins TRBV7-9 to TRBJ2-1; D remains unclear. Trimming removed 1 base from V and 13 bases from J, with 8 bases in between. The CDR3 consists of 11 residues. The V gene's germline CDR1 is SEHNR and CDR2 FQNEAQ (reference sequence).

This sequence joins TRBV5-5 and TRBJ1-1; D is unresolved. Germline values: CDR1 SGHKS, CDR2 YYEKEE (reference sequence). The CDR3 loop spans 13 amino acids. With 0 bases removed from V and 11 bases from J, the gap between germline ends came to 14 bases. The chain's CDR3 is CASSLAGEGRAFF. CDR3 DNA: TGTGCCAGCAGCTTGGCCGGGGAGGGAAGGGCTTTCTTT.

This clonotype was detected many times. This rearrangement joins TRBV2 to TRBJ2-3, with TRBD2 matching over 7 bases. Trimming took 4 bases from V and 3 from J; bases not matched to a gene: 13. The CDR3 is 17 residues long. Per the germline V gene, CDR1 is SNHLY and CDR2 is FYNNEI. DNA for the CDR3: TGTGCCAGCAGTGGGTTACTAGCGTCCCACGGGACAGATACGCAGTATTTT. This sequence encodes CASSGLLASHGTDTQYF.

This clonotype was picked up a small number of times. The chain carries TRBV4-3 and TRBJ2-5; the match to TRBD1 covers 7 bases. The V and J ends lost 0 bases and 0 bases, in that order; junction bases with no gene match: 7. The length of the CDR3 is 17 residues. In germline, CDR1 is LGHNA, CDR2 YSLEER. The CDR3 nucleotides read TGCGCCAGCAGCCAAGAAGGGCCACAGGGGAACCAAGAGACCCAGTACTTC. Residues: CASSQEGPQGNQETQYF.

The chain uses TRBV12-3 or TRBV12-4 and TRBJ1-2; 7 bases match TRBD1. V gave up 5 bases and J gave up 6 bases; unmatched junction bases: 15. The CDR3 is 16 amino acids. CDR3 in amino acids: CASSQTTGTNSHGYTF. The CDR3 coding sequence is TGTGCCAGCAGTCAGACGACAGGGACTAATTCCCATGGCTACACCTTC.

This clonotype was seen many times. V and J are TRBV28 and TRBJ2-3; 13 bases map to TRBD2. The J call may be in error: the DNA end matches TRBJ2-7 better. The CDR3 has 17 amino acids. Germline V gives CDR1 MDHEN, CDR2 SYDVKM. For the CDR3, the DNA is TGTGCCAGCAGTTTAATCTCGGGACTAGCGGGGACCTACGAGCAGTACTTC. Its protein product is CASSLISGLAGTYEQYF.

This clonotype was seen many times. The rearrangement uses TRBV6-2 or TRBV6-3 and TRBJ1-1; D gene ambiguous. The V and J ends lost 5 bases and 2 bases respectively, with 6 bases between them. Germline V lookup: CDR1 MNHEY, CDR2 SVGEGT. The CDR3 has 12 residues. Here the CDR3 DNA reads TGTGCCAGCAGTCTAATTAACACTGAAGCTTTCTTT. Translated, it gives CASSLINTEAFF.

The chain is built from TRBV4-1 and TRBJ2-1; tentative D call: TRBD1 (6 bases). The CDR3 runs 17 residues. The V and J ends lost 2 bases and 6 bases respectively, with 20 bases between them. Germline V lookup: CDR1 MGHRA, CDR2 YSYEKL. CDR3 coding DNA: TGCGCCAGCAGCCAAACACAATATACAGGGATTATCAATGAGCAGTTCTTC. Protein sequence: CASSQTQYTGIINEQFF.

Many counts were recorded for this clonotype. V is TRBV28 and J is TRBJ2-1; D is uncertain. There are 11 residues in the CDR3. With 10 bases removed from V and 8 bases from J, the gap between germline ends came to 12 bases. CDR1 MDHEN and CDR2 SYDVKM come from the germline V gene. CDR3 sequence: CATLRVDEQFF. The CDR3 region has the DNA TGTGCCACCCTGCGCGTCGATGAGCAGTTCTTC.

The table lists this clonotype with many counts. The chain links TRBV7-3 to TRBJ2-7, with 12 bases aligning to TRBD2. CDR1 is SGHTA and CDR2 is FQGTGA in the germline V gene. Germline trimming cut 1 base from V and 2 bases from J; bases unmatched to any gene: 9. The CDR3 sequence is 18 residues long. The CDR3 reads CASSLNGKLAGGTYEQYF. DNA for the CDR3: TGTGCCAGCAGCTTAAACGGCAAACTAGCGGGAGGAACCTACGAGCAGTACTTC.

This clonotype was found once. The V and J genes are TRBV10-3 and TRBJ2-1; 9 nucleotides match TRBD2. The CDR3 has 15 residues. CDR1 is ENHRY, CDR2 SYGVKD, per germline. The trim removed 4 bases at V and 6 bases at J, leaving 7 bases unmatched. The CDR3 here is CAISVTSGGTNEQFF. The DNA for the CDR3 is TGTGCCATCAGTGTGACTAGCGGTGGGACCAATGAGCAGTTCTTC.